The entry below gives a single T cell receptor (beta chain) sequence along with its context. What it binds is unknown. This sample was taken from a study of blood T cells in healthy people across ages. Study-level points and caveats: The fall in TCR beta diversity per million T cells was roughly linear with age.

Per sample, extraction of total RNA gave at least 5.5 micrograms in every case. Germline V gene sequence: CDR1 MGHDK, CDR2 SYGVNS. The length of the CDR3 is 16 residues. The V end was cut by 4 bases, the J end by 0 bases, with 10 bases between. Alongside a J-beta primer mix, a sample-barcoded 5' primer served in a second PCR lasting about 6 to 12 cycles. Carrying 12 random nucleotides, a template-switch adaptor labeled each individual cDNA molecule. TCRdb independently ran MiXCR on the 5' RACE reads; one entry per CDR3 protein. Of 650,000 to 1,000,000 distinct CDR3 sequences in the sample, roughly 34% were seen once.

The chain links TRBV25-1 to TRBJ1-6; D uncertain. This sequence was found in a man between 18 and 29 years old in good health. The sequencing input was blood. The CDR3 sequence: CASSGSGSSYNSPLHF. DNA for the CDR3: TGTGCCAGCAGTGGGTCCGGAAGCTCCTATAATTCACCCCTCCACTTT.